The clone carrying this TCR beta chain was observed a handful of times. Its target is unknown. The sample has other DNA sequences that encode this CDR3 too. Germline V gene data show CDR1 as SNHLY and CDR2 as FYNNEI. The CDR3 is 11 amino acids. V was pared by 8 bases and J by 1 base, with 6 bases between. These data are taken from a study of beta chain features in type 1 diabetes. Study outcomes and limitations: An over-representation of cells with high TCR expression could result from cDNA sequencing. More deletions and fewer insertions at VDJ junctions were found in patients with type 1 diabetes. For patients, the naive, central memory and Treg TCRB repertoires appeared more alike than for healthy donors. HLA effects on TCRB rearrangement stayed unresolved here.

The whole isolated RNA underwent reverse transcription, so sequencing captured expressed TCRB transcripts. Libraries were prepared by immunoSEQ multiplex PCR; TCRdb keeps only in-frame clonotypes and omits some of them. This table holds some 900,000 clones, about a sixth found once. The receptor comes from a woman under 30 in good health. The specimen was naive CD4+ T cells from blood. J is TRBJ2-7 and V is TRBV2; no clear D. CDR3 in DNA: TGTGCCAGCCGGGTGTCCTACGAGCAGTACTTC. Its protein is CASRVSYEQYF.